The 8 T cell receptor beta chains below all came from one sample that was sequenced in a study of beta chain features in type 1 diabetes. The study reverse transcribed the entire isolated RNA, so it sequenced expressed TCRB transcripts. Produced via immunoSEQ multiplex PCR; TCRdb's table is partial and in-frame only. The table shows about 250,000 clones, with around an eighth occurring only once. Input material: naive CD4+ T cells from blood. The receptors originated from a woman between 40 and 50 years old in good health.

This chain links TRBV25-1 with TRBJ1-2; D gene unclear. In germline, CDR1 is MGHDK, CDR2 SYGVNS. The ends were cut back, 7 bases at V and 0 bases at J, with 9 bases in the middle. There are 13 residues in the CDR3. The CDR3 DNA is TGTGCCAGCAACACCTTTTCTAACTATGGCTACACCTTC. This encodes CASNTFSNYGYTF.

This sequence joins TRBV7-8 and TRBJ2-5; 8 bases are shared with TRBD1. The CDR3 has 14 amino acids. V lost 3 bases, J lost 2 bases, and 2 bases stayed unmatched. The germline gives CDR1 SGHVS, CDR2 FQNEAQ. The CDR3 DNA reads TGTGCCAGCAGCTTTGGACAGGGACAAGAGACCCAGTACTTC. Translated: CASSFGQGQETQYF.

The table lists this clone with a few counts. The rearrangement uses TRBV9 and TRBJ1-2, with a possible D match to TRBD1 (5 bases). V was clipped by 0 bases and J by 9 bases, with 15 bases between them. The CDR3 runs 14 residues. The germline V gene encodes CDR1 SGDLS and CDR2 YYNGEE. This CDR3 reads CASSVGLGVDSYTF. CDR3 nucleotides: TGTGCCAGCAGCGTAGGATTGGGTGTGGACAGCTACACCTTC.

A few counts support this clone. The gene calls are TRBV5-1 and TRBJ2-7; weak D call: TRBD2 (5 bases). CDR1 and CDR2 (germline): SGHRS, YFSETQ. This CDR3 comprises 16 residues. V lost 0 bases, J lost 2 bases, and 15 bases lay in between. CDR3 nucleotide sequence: TGCGCCAGCAGCTTGGCCGGCGGACTGATAACCTACGAGCAGTACTTC. It yields the protein CASSLAGGLITYEQYF.

This clone was found a few times. This chain uses TRBV13 with TRBJ2-7, with 8 nucleotides matching TRBD1. CDR1 is PRHDT and CDR2 is FYEKMQ in the germline V gene (reference sequence). V lost 0 bases and J lost 5; bases outside the gene matches: 9. The CDR3 sequence is 16 residues long. The CDR3 protein is CASSLGRYRGVNEQYF. CDR3 DNA sequence: TGTGCCAGCAGCTTAGGCCGTTACAGGGGGGTCAACGAGCAGTACTTC.

The table lists this clone with a few counts. This chain links TRBV18 with TRBJ1-5; 9 positions agree with TRBD1. Trimming cost V 2 bases and J 3 bases; bases outside gene matches: 5. The germline V gene encodes CDR1 KGHSH and CDR2 LQKENI. The CDR3 covers 16 residues. The CDR3 DNA reads TGTGCCAGCTCACCAGCCGGGACAGGGAACAATCAGCCCCAGCATTTT. Amino acid sequence: CASSPAGTGNNQPQHF.

The chain couples TRBV9 to TRBJ1-2; D may be TRBD1 (6 bases). The CDR3 has 14 amino acids. Deletions cut 3 bases from V and 7 bases from J, with 16 bases between. Germline V lookup: CDR1 SGDLS, CDR2 YYNGEE. CDR3 nucleotides: TGTGCCAGCAGCGCTCGGGGGGGCTTGTCTGGCTACACCTTC. Amino acid sequence: CASSARGGLSGYTF.

This clone occurred a few times. The gene calls are TRBV6-5 and TRBJ1-1, with TRBD1 as a possible D gene (6 bases). Deletions cut 1 base from V and 8 bases from J, with 11 bases between. CDR1 and CDR2 from the germline V gene are MNHEY and SVGAGI. The CDR3 covers 13 residues. CDR3 amino acids: CASSYLLGAEAFF. CDR3 DNA sequence: TGTGCCAGCAGTTACTTATTGGGGGCGGAAGCTTTCTTT.